This T cell receptor (beta chain) was sequenced for a study of cytomegalovirus exposure and HLA in healthy donors. The PCR employed 60 Vbeta primers together with 13 Jbeta primers. Profiled with immunoSEQ multiplex PCR; TCRdb holds only in-frame clones, not every one. Of about 160,000 clones in the sample, approximately 88% were seen once. The V end lost 2 bases, the J end lost 1 base, and 4 bases lay between the germline ends. The CDR3 spans 13 residues. CDR1 and CDR2 from the germline V gene are SGDLS and YYNGEE. The rearrangement uses TRBV9 and TRBJ1-5; no clear D. The source material was PBMCs. The clonotype was recovered from a man aged 30-40 years in good health and CMV-seronegative. This CDR3 reads CASSVESNQPQHF. The CDR3 DNA reads TGTGCCAGCAGCGTCGAGAGCAATCAGCCCCAGCATTTT. Using reference TRBV9 and TRBJ1-5 for the parts outside the CDR3, the full variable domain is DSGVTQTPKHLITATGQRVTLRCSPRSGDLSVYWYQQSLDQGLQFLIQYYNGEERAKGNILERFSAQQFPDLHSELNLSSLELGDSALYFCASSVESNQPQHFGDGTRLSIL.